The TCR beta chain described here comes from a study of T cells after yellow fever vaccination. Whole-study results and caveats: A weaker secondary response peaked on day 5, the primary on day 15. Most clones from primary vaccination were detected again post-booster (around 95% CD4, about 88% CD8).

TCRdb ran MiXCR on the 5' RACE reads and lists one entry per CDR3 protein. The data show 550,000 or so distinct CDR3 sequences, 15% to 20% seen once. Comments on this clonotype: Its antigen is unknown.

Between the trimmed V and J ends, which lost 1 base and 4 bases, there was a span of 13 bases. This CDR3 has 15 amino acids. Per the germline V gene, CDR1 is SEHNR and CDR2 is FQNEAQ (reference sequence). The receptor was isolated from a man aged 30 to 39 who received the YFV17D yellow fever vaccine. The sequencing used PBMCs, collected 15 days after the yellow fever booster vaccination. The chain carries TRBV7-9 and TRBJ2-5; D is ambiguous. The CDR3 DNA follows: TGTGCCAGCAGCTTAGGTGCACATTTAGGAGAGACCCAGTACTTC. Translation gives CASSLGAHLGETQYF.